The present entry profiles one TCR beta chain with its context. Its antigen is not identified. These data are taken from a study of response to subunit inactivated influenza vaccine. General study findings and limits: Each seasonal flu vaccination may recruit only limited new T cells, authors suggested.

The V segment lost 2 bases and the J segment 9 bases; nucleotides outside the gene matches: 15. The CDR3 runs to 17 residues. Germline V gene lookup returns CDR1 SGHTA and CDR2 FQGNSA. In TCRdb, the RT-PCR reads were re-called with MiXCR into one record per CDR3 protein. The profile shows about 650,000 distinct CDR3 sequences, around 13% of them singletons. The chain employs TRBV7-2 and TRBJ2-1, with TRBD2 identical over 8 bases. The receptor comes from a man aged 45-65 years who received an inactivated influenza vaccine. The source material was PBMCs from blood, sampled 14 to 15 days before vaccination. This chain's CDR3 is CASSLLAVSGGAVEQFF. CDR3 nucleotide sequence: TGTGCCAGCAGCTTATTGGCGGTTTCGGGGGGGGCCGTTGAGCAGTTCTTC.